This paragraph covers one TCR beta chain sequence. This sample is part of a study of naive and memory T cell subsets. CD8 T cells were positively selected from what remained after CD4 positive selection. Two oligonucleotides, mixed equimolar, formed the beta constant-region primer covering TRBC1 and TRBC2. Each CDR3 protein gets one entry after TCRdb re-called the UMI-ligation and nested PCR reads with MiXCR. This table holds some 150,000 distinct CDR3 sequences, over 15% found once. The sample consisted of naive CD4+ T cells from blood. This clonotype originated in a human donor in good health.

The CDR3 region is CASSQDGSAPVTQYF. Written as DNA, the CDR3 is TGCGCCAGCAGCCAAGATGGGAGCGCACCAGTGACCCAGTACTTC. The chain has TRBV4-1 and TRBJ2-5, with D maybe TRBD2 (5 bases). Germline CDR1 reads MGHRA; CDR2 reads YSYEKL. With 0 bases removed from V and 7 bases from J, the gap between germline ends came to 15 bases. The CDR3 length is 15 residues.